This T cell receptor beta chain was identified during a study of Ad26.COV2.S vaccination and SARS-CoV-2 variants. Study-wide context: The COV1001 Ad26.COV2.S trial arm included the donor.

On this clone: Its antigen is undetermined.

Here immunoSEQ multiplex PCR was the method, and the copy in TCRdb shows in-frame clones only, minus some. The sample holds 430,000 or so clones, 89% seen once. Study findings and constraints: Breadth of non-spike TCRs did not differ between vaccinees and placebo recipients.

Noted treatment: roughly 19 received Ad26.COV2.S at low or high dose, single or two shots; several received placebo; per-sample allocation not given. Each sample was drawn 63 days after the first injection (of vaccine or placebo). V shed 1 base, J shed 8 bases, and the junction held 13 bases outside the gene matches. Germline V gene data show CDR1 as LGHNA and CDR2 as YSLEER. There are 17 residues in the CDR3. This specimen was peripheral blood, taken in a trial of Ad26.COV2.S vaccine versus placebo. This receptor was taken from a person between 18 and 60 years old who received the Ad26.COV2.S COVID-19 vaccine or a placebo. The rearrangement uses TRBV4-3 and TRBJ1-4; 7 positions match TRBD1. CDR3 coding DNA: TGCGCCAGCAGCCAAGGATTCGTGGCAGGGGGTCGGGAAAAACTGTTTTTT. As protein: CASSQGFVAGGREKLFF.